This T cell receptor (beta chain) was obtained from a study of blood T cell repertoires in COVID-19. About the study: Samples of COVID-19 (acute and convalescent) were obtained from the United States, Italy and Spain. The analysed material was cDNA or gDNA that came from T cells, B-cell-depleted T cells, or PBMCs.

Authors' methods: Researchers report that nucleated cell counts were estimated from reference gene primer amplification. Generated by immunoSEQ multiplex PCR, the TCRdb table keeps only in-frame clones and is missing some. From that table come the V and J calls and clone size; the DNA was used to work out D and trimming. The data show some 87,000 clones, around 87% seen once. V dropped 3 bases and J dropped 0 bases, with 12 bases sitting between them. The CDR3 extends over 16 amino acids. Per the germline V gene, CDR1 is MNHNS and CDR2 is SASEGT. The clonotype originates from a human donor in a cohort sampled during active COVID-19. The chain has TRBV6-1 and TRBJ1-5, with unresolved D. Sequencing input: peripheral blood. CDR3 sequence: CASSEAGLSSNQPQHF. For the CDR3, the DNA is TGTGCCAGCAGTGAGGCCGGACTGTCTAGCAATCAGCCCCAGCATTTT.